This paragraph covers one T cell receptor beta chain sequence. Produced via immunoSEQ multiplex PCR; TCRdb's table is partial and in-frame only. The data hold tens of thousands of clones, with about 93% observed a single time. This specimen comes from a study of T cell changes during pregnancy in multiple sclerosis. The CDR3 has 17 amino acids. V shed 5 bases, J shed 5 bases, and the junction held 12 bases outside the gene matches. CDR1 is SGHTA and CDR2 is FQGTGA in the germline V gene. The clonotype comes from a female donor with multiple sclerosis, enrolled in a pregnancy study. J is TRBJ2-3 and V is TRBV7-3, with 11 bases identical to TRBD2. The sample here was CD4+ T cells from peripheral blood mononuclear cells, taken after pregnancy. CDR3 nucleotides: TGTGCCAGCAGCCCCGGGACTAGCGGCGTTTTTAGAGATACGCAGTATTTT. It yields the protein CASSPGTSGVFRDTQYF.